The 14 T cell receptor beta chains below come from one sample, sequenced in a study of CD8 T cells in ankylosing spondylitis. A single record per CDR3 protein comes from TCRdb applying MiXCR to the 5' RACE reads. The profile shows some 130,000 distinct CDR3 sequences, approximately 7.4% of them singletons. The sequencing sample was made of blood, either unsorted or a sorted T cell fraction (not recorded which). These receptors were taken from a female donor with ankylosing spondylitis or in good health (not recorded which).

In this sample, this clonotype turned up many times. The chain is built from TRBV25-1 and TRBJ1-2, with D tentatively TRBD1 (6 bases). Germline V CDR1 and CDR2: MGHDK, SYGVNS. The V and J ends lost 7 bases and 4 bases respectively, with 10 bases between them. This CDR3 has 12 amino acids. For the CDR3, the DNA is TGTGCCAGCACCAAAGGGGGCTATGGCTACACCTTC. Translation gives CASTKGGYGYTF.

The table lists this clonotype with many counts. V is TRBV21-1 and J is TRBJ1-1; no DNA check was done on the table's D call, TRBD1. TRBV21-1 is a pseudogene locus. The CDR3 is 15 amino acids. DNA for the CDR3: TGTGCCAGCAGCCAGAAGGGGGGGGACAACACTGAAGCTTTCTTT. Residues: CASSQKGGDNTEAFF.

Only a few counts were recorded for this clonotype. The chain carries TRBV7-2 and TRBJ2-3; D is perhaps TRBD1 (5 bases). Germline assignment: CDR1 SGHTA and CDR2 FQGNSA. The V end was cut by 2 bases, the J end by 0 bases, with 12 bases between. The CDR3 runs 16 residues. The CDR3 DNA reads TGTGCCAGCAGCTTACCAGGGTCGGCTAGCACAGATACGCAGTATTTT. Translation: CASSLPGSASTDTQYF.

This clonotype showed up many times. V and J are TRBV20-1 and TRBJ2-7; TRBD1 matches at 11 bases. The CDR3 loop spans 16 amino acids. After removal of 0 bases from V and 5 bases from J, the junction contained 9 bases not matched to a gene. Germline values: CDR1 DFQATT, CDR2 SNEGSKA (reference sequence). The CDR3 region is CSARDPAGQGAHEQYF. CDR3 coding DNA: TGCAGTGCTAGAGACCCGGCCGGACAGGGGGCCCACGAGCAGTACTTC.

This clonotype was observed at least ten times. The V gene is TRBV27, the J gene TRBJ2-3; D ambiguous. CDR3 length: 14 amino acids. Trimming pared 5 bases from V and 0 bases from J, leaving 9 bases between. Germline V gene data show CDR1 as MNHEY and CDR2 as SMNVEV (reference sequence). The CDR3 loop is CASSESGSTDTQYF. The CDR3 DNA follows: TGTGCCAGCAGTGAGTCGGGTAGCACAGATACGCAGTATTTT.

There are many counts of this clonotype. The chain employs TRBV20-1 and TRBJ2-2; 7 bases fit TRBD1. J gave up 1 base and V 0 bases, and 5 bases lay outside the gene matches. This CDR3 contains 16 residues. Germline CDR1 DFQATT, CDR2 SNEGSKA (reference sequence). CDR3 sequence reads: CSARDLRQGNTGELFF. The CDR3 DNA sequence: TGCAGTGCTAGAGATCTGAGACAGGGGAACACCGGGGAGCTGTTTTTT.

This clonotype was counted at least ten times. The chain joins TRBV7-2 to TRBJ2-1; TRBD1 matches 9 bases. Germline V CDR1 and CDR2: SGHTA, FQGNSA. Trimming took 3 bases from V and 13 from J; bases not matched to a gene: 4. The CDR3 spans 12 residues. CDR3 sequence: CASSFGQGYQFF. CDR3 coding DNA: TGTGCCAGCAGCTTTGGACAGGGGTATCAGTTCTTC.

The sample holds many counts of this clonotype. DNA for the CDR3: TGCAGCGTTCCGACTAGCGCCTACAATGAGCAGTTCTTC. This translates into CSVPTSAYNEQFF. The chain combines TRBV29-1 with TRBJ2-1; 8 bases agree with TRBD2. Germline CDR1 reads SQVTM; CDR2 reads ANQGSEA. The CDR3 contains 13 residues. The junction had 2 bases not matched to a gene; V was cut back by 5 bases and J by 2 bases.

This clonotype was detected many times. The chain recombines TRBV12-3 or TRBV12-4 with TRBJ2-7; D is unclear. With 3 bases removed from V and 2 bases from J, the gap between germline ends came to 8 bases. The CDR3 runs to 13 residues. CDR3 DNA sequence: TGTGCCAGCAGTTTCGAGTTAACCTACGAGCAGTACTTC. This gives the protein CASSFELTYEQYF.

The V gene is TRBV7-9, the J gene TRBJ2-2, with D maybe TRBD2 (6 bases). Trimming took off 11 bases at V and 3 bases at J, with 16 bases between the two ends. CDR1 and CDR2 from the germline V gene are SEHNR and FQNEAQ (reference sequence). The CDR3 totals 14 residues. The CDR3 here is CAGRAGIDTGELFF. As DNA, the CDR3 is TGTGCCGGACGCGCGGGGATAGACACCGGGGAGCTGTTTTTT.

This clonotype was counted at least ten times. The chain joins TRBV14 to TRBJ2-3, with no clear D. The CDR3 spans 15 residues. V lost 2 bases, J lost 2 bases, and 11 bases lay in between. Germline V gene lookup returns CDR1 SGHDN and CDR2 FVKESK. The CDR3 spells CASSQNELFTDTQYF. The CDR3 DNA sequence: TGTGCCAGCAGCCAAAATGAACTCTTCACAGATACGCAGTATTTT.

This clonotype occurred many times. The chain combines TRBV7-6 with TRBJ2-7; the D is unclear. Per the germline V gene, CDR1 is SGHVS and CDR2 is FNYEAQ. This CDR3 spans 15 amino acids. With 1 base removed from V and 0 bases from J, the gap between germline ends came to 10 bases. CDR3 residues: CASSLGRESSYEQYF. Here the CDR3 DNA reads TGTGCCAGCAGCTTAGGCAGAGAGAGCTCCTACGAGCAGTACTTC.

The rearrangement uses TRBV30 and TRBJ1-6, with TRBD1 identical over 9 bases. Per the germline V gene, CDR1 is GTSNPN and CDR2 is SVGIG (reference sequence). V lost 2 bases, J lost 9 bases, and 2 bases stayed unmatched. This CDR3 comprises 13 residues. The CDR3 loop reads CAWSRGQGSPLHF. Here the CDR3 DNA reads TGTGCCTGGAGTAGGGGACAGGGTTCACCCCTCCACTTT.

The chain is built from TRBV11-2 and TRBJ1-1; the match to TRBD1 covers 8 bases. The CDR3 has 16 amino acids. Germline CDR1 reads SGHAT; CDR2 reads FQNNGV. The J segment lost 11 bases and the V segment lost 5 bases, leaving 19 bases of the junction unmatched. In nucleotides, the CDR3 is TGTGCCAGCAGCCCTCCCCCCGGCAGGGGGCTTCTCCTGGCTTTCTTT. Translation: CASSPPPGRGLLLAFF.